The clone carrying this TCR beta chain was counted only a few times. What it binds is not known. This CDR3 comprises 15 residues. Germline V gene sequence: CDR1 SGHRS, CDR2 YFSETQ. Losses at the gene ends were 2 bases for V and 5 bases for J; bases not matched to a gene: 7. The data are from a study of blood T cells in healthy people across ages. Study results and limitations: More naive CD4+ cells and higher diversity were found in long-lived than in aged donors.

It was with a sample-barcoded 5' primer and a J-beta primer mix that a second PCR of roughly 7 to 12 cycles was run. TCRdb independently ran MiXCR on the 5' RACE reads; one entry per CDR3 protein. The data contain about 1.8 million distinct CDR3 sequences, approximately 50% of them singletons. Material: blood. The chain uses TRBV5-1 and TRBJ2-5; 9 nucleotides match TRBD1. This receptor was identified in a woman between 40 and 55 years old in good health. The CDR3 DNA is TGCGCCAGCAGCTTAGGGACAGGGAGGATGGAGACCCAGTACTTC. This sequence encodes CASSLGTGRMETQYF.